Described below is a single TCR beta chain sequence and its context. The antigen is not known. The primer mix had 60 Vbeta and 13 Jbeta primers. The protocol was immunoSEQ multiplex PCR, while the TCRdb copy is restricted to in-frame clones and leaves out a portion. The sample comprises about 190,000 clones, around 79% of which are singletons, and about 1.6% rests with the top ten. The germline V and J ends were trimmed by 4 bases and 6 bases, with 9 bases remaining between them. This CDR3 region has 13 residues. Germline assignment: CDR1 SGHTA and CDR2 FQGNSA. This entry is derived from a study of cytomegalovirus exposure and HLA in healthy donors. Findings and caveats of the study: The study recorded 164 TCR beta chains that were cytomegalovirus-associated. TCR beta sequences reportedly predicted most subjects' HLA-A and HLA-B alleles accurately.

This chain connects TRBV7-2 to TRBJ2-2; D gene unclear. The clonotype comes from a woman aged 18-29 years in good health and CMV-seronegative. Sequenced input: PBMCs. The CDR3 sequence: CASSSYYPGELFF. The DNA for the CDR3 is TGTGCCAGCAGCTCATACTACCCCGGGGAGCTGTTTTTT.